This T cell receptor beta chain was found in a study of CD8+ T cells in alopecia areata. Study details: Tofacitinib continued for 6 to 18 months and was then withheld for 6 months.

Germline V gene sequence: CDR1 MNHEY, CDR2 SVGAGI. V lost 8 bases and J 2 bases, leaving 15 bases between the germline ends. The CDR3 length is 14 residues. About this clone: As yet, its antigen is unknown.

The treatment: oral pan-JAK inhibitor, 5-10 mg twice daily. RNA extraction and reverse transcription yielded cDNA as sequencing template. Method: immunoSEQ multiplex PCR; TCRdb's copy keeps in-frame clones and lacks some. The table includes a few hundred thousand clones, roughly two fifths detected once. Overall study findings and caveats: Higher clonality was seen in lesional scalp than in normal scalp, especially in alopecia totalis/universalis.

The specimen was CD4+ T cells sorted from blood, collected between weeks 30 and 35, from a patient treated with tofacitinib. The chain is built from TRBV6-5 and TRBJ1-1; unclear D gene. The TCR sequence derives from a human donor with alopecia areata. CDR3: CASWAQYDNTEAFF. CDR3 sequence (DNA): TGTGCCAGCTGGGCCCAATATGATAACACTGAAGCTTTCTTT.